Listed below are T cell receptor beta chains from one sample, sequenced in a study of shared clonotypes between healthy human individuals. Clones were sequenced by immunoSEQ multiplex PCR, and TCRdb holds only the in-frame ones, with some missing. The table records millions of clones, roughly 94% of them present only once. The sample comprised naive CD4+ T cells sorted from blood. The receptors here all came from a man aged 18 to 30 in good health. The CDR3 runs from the conserved cysteine through the conserved F or W. A D gene is named only where the DNA matches it firmly. Part of the rows lack a size; the others show once, few, many or a class for expanded clones.

D	V	size	J	DNA	CDR3
TRBD1	TRBV6-5	.	TRBJ2-2	TGTGCCAGCAGGAACAGGGGCTCCGGGGAGCTGTTTTTT	CASRNRGSGELFF
.	TRBV28	.	TRBJ1-5	TGTGCCAGCAACTGGCCCGTGGGGGGGCATCAGCCCCAGCATTTT	CASNWPVGGHQPQHF
TRBD2	TRBV5-4	.	TRBJ2-7	TGTGCCAGCACCACAGCCGGGACTAGGTCCTACGAGCAGTACTTC	CASTTAGTRSYEQYF
.	TRBV30	.	TRBJ2-5	TGTGCCTGGAGACAACGGGGACAACAAGAGACCCAGTACTTC	CAWRQRGQQETQYF
TRBD2	TRBV7-2	once	TRBJ2-1	TGTGCCAGCATCGAGGGACTATTCTCCTACAATGAGCAGTTCTTC	CASIEGLFSYNEQFF
TRBD2	TRBV5-4	.	TRBJ2-7	TGTGCCAGCAGCTTAGCGGGGGGGTTAATCTCCGAGCAGTACTTC	CASSLAGGLISEQYF
.	TRBV5-1	once	TRBJ2-5	TGCGCCAGCAGCTTGCAGGAGTTGCAAGAGACCCAGTACTTC	CASSLQELQETQYF
.	TRBV9	.	TRBJ1-3	TGTGCCAGCAGCGTAGGGGGGGAATCTGGAAACACCATATATTTT	CASSVGGESGNTIYF
.	TRBV4-3	.	TRBJ1-1	TGCGCCAGCAGCCAGGAACTGAGCACTGAAGCTTTCTTT	CASSQELSTEAFF
.	TRBV10-3	.	TRBJ2-7	TGTGCCATCTCTGGTCGCGGGACATCCCCCTACGAGCAGTACTTC	CAISGRGTSPYEQYF
TRBD1	TRBV5-4	.	TRBJ1-1	TGTGCCAGCAGCCAAGGACAGGGCACTGAAGCTTTCTTT	CASSQGQGTEAFF
TRBD2	TRBV13	once	TRBJ2-1	TGTGCCAGCAGCTTAGATGGGTGGCTAGCGGGAGTCAACAATGAGCAGTTCTTC	CASSLDGWLAGVNNEQFF
TRBD1	TRBV4-3	.	TRBJ2-4	TGCGCCAGCAGCCAAGGAAGGGGGCCGGCAAACATTCAGTACTTC	CASSQGRGPANIQYF
.	TRBV19	.	TRBJ1-5	TGTGCCAGTAGCGCGCTGGGGGCGGACTTAAACAATCAGCCCCAGCATTTT	CASSALGADLNNQPQHF
.	TRBV6-5	few	TRBJ2-7	TGTGCCAGCAGTCCCCAGGCCGCAGGCAAGGACGAGCAGTACTTC	CASSPQAAGKDEQYF
.	TRBV7-9	.	TRBJ2-3	TGTGCCAGCAGCTTAGACGCGACAGGCCAAAGGGATACGCAGTATTTT	CASSLDATGQRDTQYF
.	TRBV7-2	.	TRBJ2-7	TGTGCCAGCAGCTCACCTAGCAGGGTCATAAAGTACTTC	CASSSPSRVIKYF
.	TRBV4-1	.	TRBJ1-2	TGCGCCAGCAGCCACCTATCGGACCTCAACTATGGCTACACCTTC	CASSHLSDLNYGYTF
TRBD1	TRBV19	.	TRBJ2-3	TGTGCCAGTAGATCCTCCGACAGGGGTTGGGCAGATACGCAGTATTTT	CASRSSDRGWADTQYF
.	TRBV7-9	.	TRBJ1-2	TGTGCCAGCAGCTTAGTGAGTAATGGCTACACCTTC	CASSLVSNGYTF
.	TRBV12-5	.	TRBJ1-1	TGTGCTAGTGGTCCCTCGGGCGGCACTGAAGCTTTCTTT	CASGPSGGTEAFF
TRBD2	TRBV18	.	TRBJ2-2	TGTGCCAGCTCACCCAACTTAGCGGGACACACCGGGGAGCTGTTTTTT	CASSPNLAGHTGELFF
.	TRBV6-4	.	TRBJ1-5	TGTGCCAGCAGTGACATGGGGCCAGGCAATCAGCCCCAGCATTTT	CASSDMGPGNQPQHF
.	TRBV28	once	TRBJ2-7	TGTGCCAGCAGTTACAGCACCTACGAGCAGTACTTC	CASSYSTYEQYF
.	TRBV7-2	.	TRBJ2-7	TGTGCCAGCAGCCCCGGCACTAGCTTTATCGAGCAGTACTTC	CASSPGTSFIEQYF
.	TRBV15	.	TRBJ2-5	TGTGCCACCAGCAGAGGGGGTAGCTGGGGCAAGCAAGAGACCCAGTACTTC	CATSRGGSWGKQETQYF
TRBD1	TRBV2	.	TRBJ1-2	TGTGCCACCCCTTGGGACAGGGGGCGCGTGTCGGATGGCTACACCTTC	CATPWDRGRVSDGYTF
.	TRBV29-1	.	TRBJ2-2	TGCAGTGGGGGGAACACCGGGGAGCTGTTTTTT	CSGGNTGELFF
TRBD2	TRBV19	.	TRBJ2-5	TGTGCCAGTAGTCAAGGACTAGCAGCCGGCGAGACCCAGTACTTC	CASSQGLAAGETQYF
.	TRBV6-1	.	TRBJ1-1	TGTGCCAGCAGCGCAGCGACGGCGAACACTGAAGCTTTCTTT	CASSAATANTEAFF
.	TRBV10-1	.	TRBJ2-1	TGCGCCAGCGGATATAACGCCGATGAGCAGTTCTTC	CASGYNADEQFF
.	TRBV9	.	TRBJ1-4	TGTGCCAGCAGCGTTGGCCTCACAGGCGAAAAACTGTTTTTT	CASSVGLTGEKLFF
TRBD1	TRBV6-1	.	TRBJ2-1	TGTGCCAGCAGTGACCCCGGGACAGGGAATACTAAGAATGAGCAGTTCTTC	CASSDPGTGNTKNEQFF
.	TRBV6-5	.	TRBJ2-5	TGTGCCACGTGGGGATTAGGGACCTTGGGAGAGACCCAGTACTTC	CATWGLGTLGETQYF
TRBD1	TRBV2	.	TRBJ1-5	TGTGCCAGCAGGACAGGGTTTTTTCCCCAGCATTTT	CASRTGFFPQHF
TRBD2	TRBV10-2	.	TRBJ2-7	TGCGCCAGCAGTGAGTCGCGAATAGCGGGGCCGCTGCACTTC	CASSESRIAGPLHF
.	TRBV28	.	TRBJ1-5	TGTGCCAGCATCCATTCAAGGGGAGGGCCCCTAGTATCAATTTTT	CASIHSRGGPLVSIF
.	TRBV7-9	once	TRBJ1-6	TGTGCCAGCAGCCCCCAAGCAGCTCATTCACCCCTCCACTTT	CASSPQAAHSPLHF
TRBD1	TRBV6-1	.	TRBJ2-1	TGTGCCACACAGGGGGTAGCCTTCGGTGAGCAGTTCTTC	CATQGVAFGEQFF
TRBD1	TRBV5-6	.	TRBJ1-4	TGTGCCAGCGGACGGGGGACAGGGCTAGAAAAACTGTTTTTT	CASGRGTGLEKLFF
.	TRBV6-5	.	TRBJ2-7	TGTGCCAGCAGCCCTATATCCTACGAGCAGTACTTC	CASSPISYEQYF
TRBD1	TRBV12-5	.	TRBJ2-5	TGTGCTAGTGGTTTGACAGGGGGAATCCCGGCCCAGTACTTC	CASGLTGGIPAQYF
TRBD2	TRBV5-1	.	TRBJ2-3	TGCGCCAGCAGCTTGGTCCCAGTGGACGCGGGAGGGTTCACAGATACGCAGTATTTT	CASSLVPVDAGGFTDTQYF